The sequence of this TCR beta chain was determined in a study of T-cell reconstitution after alpha-beta-depleted transplantation in children. This clonotype appeared a few times. Unique molecular identifiers were incorporated when the TCRbeta library was constructed. TCRdb processed the PCR reads anew with MiXCR; each CDR3 protein has one entry. The repertoire consists of roughly 200,000 distinct CDR3 sequences, with about a tenth occurring once and the leading ten covering approximately 6.6%. The source of this sequence is a human donor who donated a stem cell graft to a child with acute lymphoblastic leukemia. The material sequenced was PBMCs from the stem cell graft donor, taken from the stem cell graft.

CDR3 protein: CSATGLAGGRGEQFF. Here the CDR3 DNA reads TGCAGCGCTACGGGACTAGCGGGGGGGCGGGGTGAGCAGTTCTTC. This chain uses TRBV29-1 with TRBJ2-1; TRBD2 matches at 16 bases. CDR1 is SQVTM and CDR2 is ANQGSEA in the germline V gene. The junction had 9 bases not matched to a gene; V was cut back by 7 bases and J by 9 bases. This CDR3 has 15 residues.